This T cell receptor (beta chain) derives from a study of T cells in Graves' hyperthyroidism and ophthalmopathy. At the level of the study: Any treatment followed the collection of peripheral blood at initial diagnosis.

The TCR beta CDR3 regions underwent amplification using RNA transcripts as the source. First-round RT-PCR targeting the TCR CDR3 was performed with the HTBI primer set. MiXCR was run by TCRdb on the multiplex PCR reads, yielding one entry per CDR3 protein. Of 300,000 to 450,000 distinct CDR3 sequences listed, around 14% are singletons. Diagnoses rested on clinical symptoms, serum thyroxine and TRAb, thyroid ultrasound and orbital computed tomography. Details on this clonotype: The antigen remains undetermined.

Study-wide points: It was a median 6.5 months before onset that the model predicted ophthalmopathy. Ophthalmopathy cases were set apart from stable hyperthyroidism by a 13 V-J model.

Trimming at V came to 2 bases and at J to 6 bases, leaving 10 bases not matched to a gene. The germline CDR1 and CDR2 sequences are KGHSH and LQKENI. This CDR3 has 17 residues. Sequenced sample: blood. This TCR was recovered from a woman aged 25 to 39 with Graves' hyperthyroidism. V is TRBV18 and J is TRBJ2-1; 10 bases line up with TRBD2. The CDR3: CASSPGGLLAGTNEQFF. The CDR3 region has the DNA TGTGCCAGCTCACCAGGGGGGTTACTAGCGGGAACCAATGAGCAGTTCTTC.